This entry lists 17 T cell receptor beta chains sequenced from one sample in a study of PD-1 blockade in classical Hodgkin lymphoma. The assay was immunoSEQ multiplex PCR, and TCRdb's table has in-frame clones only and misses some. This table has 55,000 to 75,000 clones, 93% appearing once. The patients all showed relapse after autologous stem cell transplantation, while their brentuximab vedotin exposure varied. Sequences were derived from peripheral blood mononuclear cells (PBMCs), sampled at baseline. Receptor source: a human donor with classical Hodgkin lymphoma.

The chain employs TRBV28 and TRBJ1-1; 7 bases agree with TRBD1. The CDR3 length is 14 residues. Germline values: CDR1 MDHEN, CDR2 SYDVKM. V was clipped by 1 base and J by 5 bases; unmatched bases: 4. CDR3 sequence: CASSLFGQVTEAFF. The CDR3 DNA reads TGTGCCAGCAGTTTATTCGGACAGGTTACTGAAGCTTTCTTT.

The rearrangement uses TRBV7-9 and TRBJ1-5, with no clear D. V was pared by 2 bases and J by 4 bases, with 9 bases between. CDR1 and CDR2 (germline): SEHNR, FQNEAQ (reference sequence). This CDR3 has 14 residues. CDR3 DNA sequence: TGTGCCAGCAGCTTACCCGCCTCTAATCAGCCCCAGCATTTT. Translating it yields CASSLPASNQPQHF.

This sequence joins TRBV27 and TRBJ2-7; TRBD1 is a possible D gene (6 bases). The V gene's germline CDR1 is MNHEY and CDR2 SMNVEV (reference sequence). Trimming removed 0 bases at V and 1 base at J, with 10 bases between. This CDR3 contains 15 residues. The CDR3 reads CASSLSGHASYEQYF. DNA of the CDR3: TGTGCCAGCAGTTTATCGGGACATGCATCCTACGAGCAGTACTTC.

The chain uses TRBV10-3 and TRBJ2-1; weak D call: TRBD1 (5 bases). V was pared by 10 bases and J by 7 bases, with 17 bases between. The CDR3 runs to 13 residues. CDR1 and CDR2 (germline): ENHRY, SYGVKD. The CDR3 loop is CATLRKGQNEQFF. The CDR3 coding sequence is TGTGCCACCCTCCGGAAGGGGCAGAATGAGCAGTTCTTC.

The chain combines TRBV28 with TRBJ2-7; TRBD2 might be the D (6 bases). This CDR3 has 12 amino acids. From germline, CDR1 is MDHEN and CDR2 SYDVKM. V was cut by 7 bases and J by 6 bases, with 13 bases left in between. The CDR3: CASTTGRPEQYF. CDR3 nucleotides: TGTGCCAGCACCACGGGGAGGCCCGAGCAGTACTTC.

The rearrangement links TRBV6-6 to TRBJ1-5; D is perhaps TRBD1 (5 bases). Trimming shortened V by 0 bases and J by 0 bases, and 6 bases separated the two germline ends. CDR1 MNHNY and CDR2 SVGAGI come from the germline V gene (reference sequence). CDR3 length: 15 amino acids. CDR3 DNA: TGTGCCAGCAGTTACTCCGACAGTAGCAATCAGCCCCAGCATTTT. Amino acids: CASSYSDSSNQPQHF.

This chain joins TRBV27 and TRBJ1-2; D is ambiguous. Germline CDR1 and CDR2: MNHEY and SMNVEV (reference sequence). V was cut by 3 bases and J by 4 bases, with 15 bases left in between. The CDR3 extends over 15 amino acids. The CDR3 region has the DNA TGTGCCAGCAGTTTTAGAAGCGCGACGGCCTATGGCTACACCTTC. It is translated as CASSFRSATAYGYTF.

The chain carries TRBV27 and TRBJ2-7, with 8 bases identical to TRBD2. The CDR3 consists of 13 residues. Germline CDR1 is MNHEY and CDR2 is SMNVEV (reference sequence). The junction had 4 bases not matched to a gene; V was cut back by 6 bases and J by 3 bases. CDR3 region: CASRLAENYEQYF. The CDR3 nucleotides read TGTGCCAGCAGACTAGCGGAGAACTACGAGCAGTACTTC.

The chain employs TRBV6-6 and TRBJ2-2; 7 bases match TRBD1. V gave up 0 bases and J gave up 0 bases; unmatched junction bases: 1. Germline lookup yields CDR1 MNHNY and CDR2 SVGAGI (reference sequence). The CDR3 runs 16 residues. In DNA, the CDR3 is TGTGCCAGCAGTTACTCGGACAGGACGAACACCGGGGAGCTGTTTTTT. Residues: CASSYSDRTNTGELFF.

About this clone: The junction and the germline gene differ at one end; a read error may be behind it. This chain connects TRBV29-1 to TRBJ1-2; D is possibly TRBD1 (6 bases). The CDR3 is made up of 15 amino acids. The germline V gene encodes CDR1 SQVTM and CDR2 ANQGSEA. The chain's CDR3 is CSVEGDAGTTYGYTF. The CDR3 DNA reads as TGCAGCGTCGAAGGAGATGCGGGGACAACCTATGGCTACACCTTC.

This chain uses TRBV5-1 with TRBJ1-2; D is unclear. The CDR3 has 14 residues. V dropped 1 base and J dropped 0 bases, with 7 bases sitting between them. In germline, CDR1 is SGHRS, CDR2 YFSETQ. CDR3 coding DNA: TGCGCCAGCAGCTTGTCCGACCCTAACTATGGCTACACCTTC. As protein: CASSLSDPNYGYTF. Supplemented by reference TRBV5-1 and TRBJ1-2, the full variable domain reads KAGVTQTPRYLIKTRGQQVTLSCSPISGHRSVSWYQQTPGQGLQFLFEYFSETQRNKGNFPGRFSGRQFSNSRSEMNVSTLELGDSALYLCASSLSDPNYGYTFGSGTRLTVV.

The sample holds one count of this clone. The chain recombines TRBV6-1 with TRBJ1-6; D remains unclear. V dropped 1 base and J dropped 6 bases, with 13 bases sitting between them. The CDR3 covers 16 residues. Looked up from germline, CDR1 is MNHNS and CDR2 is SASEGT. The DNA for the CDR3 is TGTGCCAGCAGTGAAGACGGGGAGGCCTTTAATTCACCCCTCCACTTT. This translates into CASSEDGEAFNSPLHF.

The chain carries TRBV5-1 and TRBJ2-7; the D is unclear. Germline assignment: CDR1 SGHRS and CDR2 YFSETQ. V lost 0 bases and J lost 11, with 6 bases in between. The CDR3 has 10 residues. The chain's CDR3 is CASSLGTEYF. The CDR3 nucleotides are TGCGCCAGCAGCTTGGGTACAGAGTACTTC.

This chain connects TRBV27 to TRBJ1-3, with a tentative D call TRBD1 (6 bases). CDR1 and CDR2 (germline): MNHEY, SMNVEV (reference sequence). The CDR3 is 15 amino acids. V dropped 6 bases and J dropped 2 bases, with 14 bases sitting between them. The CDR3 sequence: CASRPSGATGNTIYF. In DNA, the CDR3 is TGTGCCAGCAGACCCTCGGGGGCGACTGGAAACACCATATATTTT.

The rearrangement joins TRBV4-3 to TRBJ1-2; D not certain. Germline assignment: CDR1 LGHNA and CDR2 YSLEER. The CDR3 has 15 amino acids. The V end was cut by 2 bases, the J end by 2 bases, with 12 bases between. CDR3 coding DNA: TGCGCCAGCAGCCAAAGGTCCAAAGCGAACTATGGCTACACCTTC. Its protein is CASSQRSKANYGYTF.

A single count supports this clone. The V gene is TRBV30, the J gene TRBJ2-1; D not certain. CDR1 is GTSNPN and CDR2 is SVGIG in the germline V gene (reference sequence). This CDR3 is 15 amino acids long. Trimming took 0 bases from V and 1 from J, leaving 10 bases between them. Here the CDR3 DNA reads TGTGCCTGGAGTGTGGTTATAGGGTCCTACAATGAGCAGTTCTTC. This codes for CAWSVVIGSYNEQFF.

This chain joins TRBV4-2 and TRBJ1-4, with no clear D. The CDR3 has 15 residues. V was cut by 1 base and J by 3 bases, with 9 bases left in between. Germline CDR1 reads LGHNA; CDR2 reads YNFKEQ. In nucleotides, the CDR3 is TGTGCCAGCAGCCAAGCCCGGATCTCTAATGAAAAACTGTTTTTT. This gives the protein CASSQARISNEKLFF.